This T cell receptor beta chain stems from a study of CD4 T cells in relation to SARS-CoV-2 and coronaviruses. Study summary: No peptide or an HIV-1 Nef peptide pool served as negative control.

As to this clone: Antigen: not known.

The unexposed donors gave CD4+ T cells in 2011-2018, prior to COVID-19. Isolation of CD4+ T cells took place after about 9 days in culture. Each well had 2.1 million or so PBMCs in around 5.3% human AB serum with IL-2. Half the medium was replaced with IL-2 medium on days 3 and 7. The method was immunoSEQ multiplex PCR; TCRdb's version includes in-frame clones alone and lacks a portion of them. The sample consists of some 29,000 clones, about 70% of them appearing once. V was trimmed by 3 bases and J by 5 bases, leaving 13 bases between them. The CDR3 loop spans 14 amino acids. Germline V gene sequence: CDR1 SGHDT, CDR2 YYEEEE.

This receptor was taken from a human donor in good health. The sample consisted of CD4+ T cells from PBMCs, cultured in vitro. The chain combines TRBV5-6 with TRBJ2-3; D may be TRBD1 or TRBD2 (6 bases each). The CDR3 region has the DNA TGTGCCAGCAGCTGGATGGAGGGGGGAGATACGCAGTATTTT. Residues: CASSWMEGGDTQYF.